This note documents a single T cell receptor (beta chain) sequence. This specimen belongs to a study of blood T cell repertoires in COVID-19. Measured with immunoSEQ multiplex PCR; TCRdb has only the in-frame clones, and not every one. The sample shows roughly 150,000 clones, 70% to 85% of them seen only once. The CDR3 totals 15 residues. V was pared by 3 bases and J by 5 bases, with 8 bases of the junction left unmatched. Germline V gene lookup returns CDR1 KGHSH and CDR2 LQKENI. This TCR was sampled from a woman aged 50 to 65 in a cohort sampled during active or convalescent COVID-19. Sequencing used peripheral blood. The chain is built from TRBV18 and TRBJ2-5, with 8 bases lining up with TRBD1. CDR3: CASSPGRGRGETQYF. CDR3 in DNA: TGTGCCAGCTCACCTGGCAGGGGGCGCGGGGAGACCCAGTACTTC.